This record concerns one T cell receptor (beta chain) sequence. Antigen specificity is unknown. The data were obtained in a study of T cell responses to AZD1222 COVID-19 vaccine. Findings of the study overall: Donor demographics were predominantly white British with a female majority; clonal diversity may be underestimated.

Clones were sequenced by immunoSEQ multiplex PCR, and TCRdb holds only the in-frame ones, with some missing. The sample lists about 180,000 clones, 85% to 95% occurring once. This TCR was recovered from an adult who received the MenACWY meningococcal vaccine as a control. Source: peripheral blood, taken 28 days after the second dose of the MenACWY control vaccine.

In DNA, the CDR3 is TGTGCCAGCAGCCTATCCTGGAATGAGCAGTTCTTC. Translating it yields CASSLSWNEQFF. The rearrangement uses TRBV9 and TRBJ2-1; D is undetermined. Germline V gene sequence: CDR1 SGDLS, CDR2 YYNGEE. The CDR3 totals 12 residues. Trimming cost V 4 bases and J 7 bases, with 9 bases left between them.